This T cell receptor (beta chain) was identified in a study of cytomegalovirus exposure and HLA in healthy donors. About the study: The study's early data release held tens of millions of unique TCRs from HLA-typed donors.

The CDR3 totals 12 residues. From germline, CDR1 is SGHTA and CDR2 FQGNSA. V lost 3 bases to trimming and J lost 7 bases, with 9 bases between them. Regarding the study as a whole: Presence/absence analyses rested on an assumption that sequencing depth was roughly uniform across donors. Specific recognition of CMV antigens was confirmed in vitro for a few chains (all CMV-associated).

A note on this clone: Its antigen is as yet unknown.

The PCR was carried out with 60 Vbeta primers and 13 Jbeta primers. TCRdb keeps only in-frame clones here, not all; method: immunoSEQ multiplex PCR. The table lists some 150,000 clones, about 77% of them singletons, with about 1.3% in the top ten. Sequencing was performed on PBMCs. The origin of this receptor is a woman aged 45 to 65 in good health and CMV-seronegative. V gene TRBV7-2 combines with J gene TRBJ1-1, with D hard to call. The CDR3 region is CASSLWQNEAFF. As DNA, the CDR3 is TGTGCCAGCAGCTTGTGGCAGAATGAAGCTTTCTTT.